The following is a T cell receptor (beta chain) sequence with its context. The antigen is unknown. This sample was taken from a study of cytomegalovirus exposure and HLA in healthy donors. The overall study: One earlier analysis, a look at about 179 million T cells, found roughly 120 million unique TCR beta sequences. Study-level findings and limits: Per published reports, the classifier diagnosed cytomegalovirus status with high specificity and sensitivity. According to a later analysis, donors in an Asian-associated ancestry cluster reportedly had fewer N-insertions than the approximately 670-donor mean.

Germline CDR1 SGHVS, CDR2 FQNEAQ. The V gene lost 5 bases and the J gene lost 2 bases, with 15 bases spanning the gap. This CDR3 comprises 15 residues. Regarding donors, all were healthy bone marrow donors. A multiplex PCR was run with 60 Vbeta primers and 13 Jbeta primers. Libraries were prepared by immunoSEQ multiplex PCR; TCRdb keeps only in-frame clonotypes and omits some of them. The sample contains approximately 100,000 clones, about 76% of which appear only once. The TCR sequence derives from a woman between 40 and 55 years old in good health and CMV-seropositive. The gene calls are TRBV7-8 and TRBJ1-2, with a weak D call TRBD1 (6 bases). The sequencing input was PBMCs. The CDR3 reads CASSPRAGENYGYTF. In DNA, the CDR3 is TGTGCCAGCAGCCCCCGGGCAGGGGAGAACTATGGCTACACCTTC.